This T cell receptor (beta chain) was captured in a study of cytomegalovirus exposure and HLA in healthy donors. Study in general: Among the roughly 400 genotyped donors, about 81% were placed in the Caucasian-associated ancestry cluster. Broader study findings: Immune exposure data for these donors was limited to CMV serostatus.

The PCR employed 60 Vbeta primers together with 13 Jbeta primers. Only in-frame clones appear in the TCRdb table, and some are missing; sequencing was by immunoSEQ multiplex PCR. Its listing shows roughly 120,000 clones. About this clone itself: Its antigen is unidentified.

The sequence was collected from a man in his forties in good health and CMV-seronegative. The sequenced sample was PBMCs.

This CDR3 reads CASNLGGSNEKLFF. As DNA, the CDR3 is TGCGCCAGCAATCTCGGCGGAAGTAATGAAAAACTGTTTTTT. The chain carries TRBV5-1 and TRBJ1-4; D gene unclear. The germline CDR1 and CDR2 sequences are SGHRS and YFSETQ. Trimming shortened V by 6 bases and J by 4 bases, and 13 bases separated the two germline ends. This CDR3 is built from 14 residues.